The 14 T cell receptor beta chains reported below all come from one sample, sequenced in a study of shared clonotypes between healthy human individuals. Sequenced by immunoSEQ multiplex PCR; TCRdb stores in-frame clones only, minus some. This sample has around 200,000 clones; approximately 61% occur once, and the top ten carry more than 9%. Source material: memory CD4+ T cells sorted from blood. Specified subset: CD45RA-negative fraction. These receptors originate from a man between 25 and 39 years old in good health.

The chain joins TRBV5-6 to TRBJ2-1; D might be TRBD2 (5 bases). V lost 2 bases and J 7 bases, leaving 19 bases between the germline ends. The CDR3 totals 16 residues. Looked up from germline, CDR1 is SGHDT and CDR2 is YYEEEE. Written as DNA, the CDR3 is TGTGCCAGCAGCTTCATTCCGGCTAGCAGGAATAATGAGCAGTTCTTC. Translating it yields CASSFIPASRNNEQFF.

The chain carries TRBV11-2 and TRBJ1-4, with TRBD1 matching 7 bases. From germline, CDR1 is SGHAT and CDR2 FQNNGV. The CDR3 runs 14 residues. The ends lost 2 bases at V and 7 bases at J; junction bases unmatched: 4. CDR3 nucleotides: TGTGCCAGCAGCTTACTGGCAGGGGGTGAAAAACTGTTTTTT. Its translation is CASSLLAGGEKLFF.

The V and J genes are TRBV11-2 and TRBJ2-5; D remains ambiguous. Per germline, CDR1 SGHAT and CDR2 FQNNGV. The CDR3 loop spans 13 amino acids. V was clipped by 5 bases and J by 9 bases, with 16 bases between them. The CDR3 nucleotides are TGTGCCAGCAGCCCAACATTGGGTTGGGCCCAGTACTTC. As protein: CASSPTLGWAQYF.

This clone was counted only a few times. The chain is built from TRBV6-4 and TRBJ2-1; D is perhaps TRBD1 or TRBD2 (5 bases each). The CDR3 is 16 residues long. V lost 0 bases, J lost 9 bases, and 18 bases lay in between. CDR1 and CDR2 from the germline V gene are MRHNA and SNTAGT. The CDR3 DNA sequence: TGTGCCAGCAGTGACTCATGGAGCTCGGGGCTTACTGAGCAGTTCTTC. As protein: CASSDSWSSGLTEQFF.

V gene TRBV6-5 combines with J gene TRBJ2-3; maybe TRBD1 (5 bases). This CDR3 comprises 15 residues. V lost 7 bases and J 0 bases, leaving 14 bases between the germline ends. Per the germline V gene, CDR1 is MNHEY and CDR2 is SVGAGI. CDR3 in amino acids: CASTRVLTSTDTQYF. The DNA for the CDR3 is TGTGCCAGCACCAGGGTCCTGACTAGCACAGATACGCAGTATTTT.

On this clone itself: The sample holds other DNA sequences that translate to the same CDR3. The CDR3 protein is CASSFLSGSGNEQFF. The CDR3, as DNA: TGTGCCAGCAGTTTTCTTAGCGGGAGTGGTAATGAGCAGTTCTTC. V gene TRBV28 combines with J gene TRBJ2-1; 9 nucleotides align to TRBD2. The length of the CDR3 is 15 residues. With V trimmed by 3 bases and J by 7 bases, 7 bases remained unmatched. CDR1 is MDHEN, CDR2 SYDVKM, per germline.

The chain employs TRBV7-3 and TRBJ2-6; 8 bases are a match to TRBD2. The V gene's germline CDR1 is SGHTA and CDR2 FQGTGA. The CDR3 runs to 18 residues. V dropped 2 bases and J dropped 1; count of bases not matched to a gene: 7. CDR3 DNA sequence: TGTGCCAGCAGCTTAGGGTTAGCGGGAATTTCTGGGGCCAACGTCCTGACTTTC. Protein product: CASSLGLAGISGANVLTF.

The J gene is TRBJ2-1, the V gene TRBV18; D tentatively fits TRBD1 or TRBD2 (5 bases each). In germline, CDR1 is KGHSH, CDR2 LQKENI. V lost 0 bases and J lost 8, with 11 bases in between. The CDR3 contains 14 residues. Here the CDR3 reads CASSPPSRDDEQFF. In nucleotides, the CDR3 is TGTGCCAGCTCACCACCGTCCAGGGACGATGAGCAGTTCTTC.

This clone was seen a handful of times. The rearrangement joins TRBV5-1 to TRBJ2-1; the match to TRBD1 covers 9 bases. Germline values: CDR1 SGHRS, CDR2 YFSETQ. This CDR3 region has 16 residues. Trimming cost V 0 bases and J 4 bases; bases outside gene matches: 5. The CDR3 sequence: CASSLGTGDVYNEQFF. The CDR3 DNA reads TGCGCCAGCAGCTTGGGGACAGGGGATGTATACAATGAGCAGTTCTTC.

This rearrangement joins TRBV27 to TRBJ2-4, with TRBD2 matching 7 bases. CDR3 length equals 15 residues. With V trimmed by 4 bases and J by 2 bases, 5 bases remained unmatched. The V gene's germline CDR1 is MNHEY and CDR2 SMNVEV (reference sequence). The CDR3 region is CASSSWGGSKNIQYF. The CDR3 DNA follows: TGTGCCAGCAGTTCCTGGGGGGGTTCCAAAAACATTCAGTACTTC.

CDR3: CASSETGWQTIYF. CDR3 nucleotides: TGTGCCAGCAGTGAGACAGGGTGGCAGACCATATATTTT. This sequence joins TRBV25-1 and TRBJ1-3; TRBD1 agrees at 7 bases. Germline CDR1 MGHDK, CDR2 SYGVNS. With 3 bases clipped from V and 10 bases from J, the junction kept 6 bases outside the gene matches. The CDR3 totals 13 residues.

In this sample, this clone turned up many times. V gene TRBV29-1 combines with J gene TRBJ2-7; TRBD1 agrees at 10 bases. Germline lookup yields CDR1 SQVTM and CDR2 ANQGSEA. V was pared by 3 bases and J by 6 bases, with 8 bases of the junction left unmatched. The CDR3 extends over 14 amino acids. CDR3 bases: TGCAGCGTTGAGGCCGGGACAGGGGTGGCCGAGCAGTACTTC. This translates into CSVEAGTGVAEQYF.

The chain recombines TRBV19 with TRBJ2-7, with a possible D match to TRBD1 (6 bases). The CDR3 contains 15 residues. Germline lookup yields CDR1 LNHDA and CDR2 SQIVND (reference sequence). The V end was cut by 5 bases, the J end by 5 bases, with 19 bases between. The CDR3 protein is CASSALGWAGDEQYF. CDR3 DNA: TGTGCCAGTAGTGCCCTCGGCTGGGCAGGGGACGAGCAGTACTTC.

The genes are TRBV30 and TRBJ2-3, with 8 bases identical to TRBD2. Germline assignment: CDR1 GTSNPN and CDR2 SVGIG (reference sequence). This CDR3 comprises 12 residues. The trim removed 3 bases at V and 4 bases at J, leaving 0 bases unmatched. Here the CDR3 DNA reads TGTGCCTGGAGGGGACTAGCAGATACGCAGTATTTT. Encoded protein: CAWRGLADTQYF.